This T cell receptor (beta chain) originates from a study of cytomegalovirus exposure and HLA in healthy donors. PCR amplification relied on 60 Vbeta primers (plus 13 Jbeta primers). Sequencing used immunoSEQ multiplex PCR; TCRdb keeps in-frame clones, though not all of them. The data hold roughly 150,000 clones, with 60% to 80% observed a single time. Nominally healthy donors were sampled, though unrecorded immune exposures were likely. Per germline, CDR1 SNHLY and CDR2 FYNNEI. This CDR3 is 15 amino acids long. V was trimmed by 6 bases and J by 0 bases, leaving 12 bases between them. Study-wide points: Solely CMV serostatus was available to characterize immune exposure. Excluded were some V segments that proved indistinguishable, including TRBV6-2 and TRBV6-3. Roughly 170 TCR beta chains were listed as cytomegalovirus-associated.

On this clone itself: Its specificity is not known.

The chain links TRBV2 to TRBJ1-3; no reliable D call. The sequence was collected from a man aged 18 to 29 in good health and CMV-seropositive. Source material: PBMCs. The CDR3 DNA sequence: TGTGCCAGCAGATCGGGTTTTAGCTCTGGAAACACCATATATTTT. Residues: CASRSGFSSGNTIYF.